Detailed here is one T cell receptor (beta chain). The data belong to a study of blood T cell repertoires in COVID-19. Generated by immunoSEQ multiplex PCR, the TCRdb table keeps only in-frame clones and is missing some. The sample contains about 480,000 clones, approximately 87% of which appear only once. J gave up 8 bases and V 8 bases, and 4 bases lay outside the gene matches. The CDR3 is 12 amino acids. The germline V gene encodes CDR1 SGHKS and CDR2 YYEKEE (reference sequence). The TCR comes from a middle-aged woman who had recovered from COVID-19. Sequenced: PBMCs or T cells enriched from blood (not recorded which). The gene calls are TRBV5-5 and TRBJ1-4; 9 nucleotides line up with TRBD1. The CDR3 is CASGTGSEKLFF. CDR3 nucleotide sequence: TGTGCCAGTGGGACAGGGAGCGAAAAACTGTTTTTT.